The T cell receptor beta chain under discussion was sequenced for a study of blood T cells in healthy people across ages. A second PCR, run for about 7 to 11 cycles, used a sample-barcoded 5' primer plus a J-beta primer mix. TCRdb passed the 5' RACE reads through MiXCR, listing each CDR3 protein once. The sample contains around 1.1 million distinct CDR3 sequences, under 40% of which appear only once. With V trimmed by 5 bases and J by 1 base, 12 bases remained unmatched. This CDR3 region has 18 residues. CDR1 LGHNT and CDR2 FRNRAP come from the germline V gene. The sequence was collected from a man younger than 30 in good health. The chain combines TRBV12-5 with TRBJ2-1; TRBD2 matches 9 bases. The specimen sequenced was blood. CDR3 coding DNA: TGTGCTAGTGGTCGCGACAGGGTGGCGGGGGGGTCCTACAATGAGCAGTTCTTC. As protein: CASGRDRVAGGSYNEQFF.